This T cell receptor (beta chain) was documented in a study of blood T cells in healthy people across ages. General observations from the study: The fall in TCR beta diversity per million T cells was roughly linear with age.

PCR was performed a second time for 7 to 11 cycles using a sample-barcoded 5' primer and a J-beta primer mix. Using its own MiXCR run on the 5' RACE reads, TCRdb lists one record per CDR3 protein. The table includes 2 million or so distinct CDR3 sequences, roughly 49% detected once. As for this clonotype: Its matching antigen is unknown. A junction end diverges from the germline sequence, so it may reflect a read error.

CDR1 is PRHDT and CDR2 is FYEKMQ in the germline V gene (reference sequence). The CDR3 consists of 14 residues. The clonotype comes from a middle-aged woman in good health. The sample consisted of blood. The J gene is TRBJ1-4, the V gene TRBV13, with D possibly being TRBD1 (6 bases). The CDR3 loop is CASSVGQLSEKLFF. For the CDR3, the DNA is TGTGCCAGCAGCGTAGGACAGCTATCCGAAAAACTGTTTTTT.